This T cell receptor (beta chain) comes out of a study of blood T cells in healthy people across ages (dated by TCRdb to about 2015). General notes on the study: In model experiments, template switching captured about one uniquely barcoded TCR beta cDNA molecule for every two T cells. Four age groups were formed from the donors: young (average approximately 16 years), middle-aged (approximately 41), aged (about 68) and long-lived (82). The study analyzed two additional independent replicas of 1 million unique cDNA reads from the same blood draw for two donors, one aged 18 to 30 and one aged 80 or older. To avoid experimental bias, donors of different ages were distributed randomly across sequencing lanes. Age-related changes in TCR beta repertoire diversity were measured in the study by deep sequencing normalized with unique cDNA molecular identifiers.

Libraries were prepared through 5' RACE. Reads for this sample came from an Illumina HiSeq 2500. A second PCR of roughly 6 to 11 cycles was run with a J-beta primer mix and a sample-barcoded 5' primer. A unique molecular identifier was introduced onto each TCR beta cDNA molecule by a template-switch 5' adaptor carrying 12 random nucleotides. At least 2.5 million CDR3-containing paired-end reads were obtained from each sample. First-strand cDNA synthesis was performed from all RNA using the Mint cDNA synthesis kit, with priming by a TRBC-specific oligonucleotide. Following uracil-DNA glycosylase treatment, a first 18-cycle PCR with universal primers M1SS and BC2_uni_R was performed on all cDNA. In the original analysis: For normalization, 1 million high-quality reads, each with a distinct molecular identifier, were randomly selected from each sample. Reads with shared molecular identifiers were discarded instead of being binned into consensus sequences. MiTCR, with a Q25 quality threshold and the strictest error-elimination algorithm, was used for CDR3 identification, clonotype clustering and error correction. A nonparametric unseen species model with Euler transformation was used to estimate lower-bound total TCR beta diversity. The public reads were reanalyzed by TCRdb: fastp trimming at Q25, MiXCR alignment, in-frame beta chains only. Rows with a matching CDR3 protein are joined into one entry that keeps the most common DNA and genes. The V and J calls and clone size are TCRdb's, not the authors'. The sample has over 700,000 distinct CDR3 sequences on record, about 48% of them singletons. Together, the top ten hold 40% to 50% of the sample.

The junction carries 14 bases between V and J, which are trimmed by 4 bases and 1 base respectively. Counted from cysteine to phenylalanine, this CDR3 has 16 amino acids. Only CDR3 DNA remains: 48 bases, in frame from the first base. CDR1 is given as MNHNS and CDR2 as SASEGT, both from the germline V gene. This clonotype is a singleton in its sample. Its antigen is unknown. No much larger clone is present one base from it, and per-base qualities are unavailable. Just one read gives weak support. The paper as a whole reports these results and caveats: Conclusive comparison of naive and antigen-experienced compartments was prevented by the profiling of bulk unsorted PBMCs. The percentage of naive T cells measured by flow cytometry correlated strongly with observed TCR beta diversity. Estimates of total diversity based on one million sequenced T cells were considered lower bounds and underestimates. Compared with the aged group, more naive CD4+ T cells, fewer expanded clones and increased TCR diversity were shown by the long-lived group, suggesting age selection. Observed TCR beta diversity per million T cells fell roughly linearly with age, and a significant reduction was already apparent by age around 40. The CMV infection status of donors was not known, potentially confounding age-related changes in expanded clonotypes.

The approximately 39 donors, aged about 6 to 95 years, were systemically healthy Caucasian individuals from Russia. Approximately 11 milliliters of peripheral blood were drawn from each donor into EDTA-treated Vacutainer tubes. Ficoll-Paque density-gradient centrifugation was used to isolate PBMCs, with at least 6.5 million per sample. Trizol reagent was used to extract total RNA from PBMCs, with at least 6 micrograms per sample. For every donor, flow cytometry on a PBMC aliquot measured the percentage of naive CD45RAhigh/CD27high T cells. This sequence uses TRBV6-1 and TRBJ2-4; the D gene cannot be resolved reliably. The clonotype was recovered from an older man in good health. Sequencing used blood. The DNA sequence reads TGTGCCAGCAGTGCAATCCCCGAAAGGGCCAAAAACATTCAGTACTTC. Translated, it gives CASSAIPERAKNIQYF.